The T cell receptor beta chain under discussion was sequenced for a study of T cells expressing NK-cell markers. About the study: Sorted CD3+CD56+NKG2C+, CD3+CD56+NKG2C- and CD3+CD56-NKG2C+ T cells provided the TCR beta repertoires. HCMV seropositivity marked most of the eight sequenced donors; one was seronegative.

Findings and caveats of the study: There remained a lack of clarity about HCMV specificity of expanded NKG2C+ T cell clones. Of CD8+ T cells, 1.0-7.0% belonged to dominant NKG2C+ clonotypes in five to seven donors.

A remark on this clonotype: Its antigen is currently unknown.

CDR3 length equals 12 residues. CDR1 is SQVTM, CDR2 ANQGSEA, per germline. Reprocessing the 5' RACE reads, TCRdb reports a single entry for every CDR3 protein and omits DNA. Its listing shows fewer than 550,000 distinct CDR3 sequences. Material: blood T cells: a sorted CD56 or NKG2C T cell subset, CD4+ or CD8+ T cells, or bulk PBMC T cells (not recorded which). V and J are TRBV29-1 and TRBJ1-2; the D call from TCRdb, TRBD1, cannot be confirmed without DNA. This TCR derives from a woman between 45 and 65 years old in good health. The CDR3 protein is CSVAARVGGYTF.